The 9 T cell receptor beta chains listed next were all sequenced from one sample in a study of OX40 agonist ivuxolimab in advanced cancers. TCRdb keeps only in-frame clones here, not all; method: immunoSEQ multiplex PCR. The data contain some 87,000 clones, roughly 90% of them singletons. Here the sequenced sample was CD4+ or CD8+ T cells sorted from blood, taken in a trial of the OX40 agonist ivuxolimab. These receptor sequences come from an adult with an advanced solid tumor such as melanoma, head and neck, liver or kidney cancer.

The rearrangement uses TRBV7-9 and TRBJ2-2, with 10 bases lining up with TRBD1. This CDR3 region has 18 residues. Per germline, CDR1 SEHNR and CDR2 FQNEAQ (reference sequence). V lost 2 bases, J lost 1 base, and 7 bases stayed unmatched. The CDR3 sequence is CASSLPQDRGVNTGELFF. CDR3 in DNA: TGTGCCAGCAGCTTACCCCAGGACAGGGGGGTGAACACCGGGGAGCTGTTTTTT.

The chain is built from TRBV5-6 and TRBJ2-7; TRBD1 agrees at 7 bases. Germline V gives CDR1 SGHDT, CDR2 YYEEEE. The CDR3 is 16 residues long. V shed 2 bases and J 2 bases; nucleotides not matched to a gene: 10. The CDR3 nucleotides are TGTGCCAGCAGCTTCCAGGGGGTTGGGAAAACCTACGAGCAGTACTTC. Translating gives CASSFQGVGKTYEQYF.

This chain joins TRBV7-9 and TRBJ1-3, with 7 bases lining up with TRBD1. The CDR3 length is 14 residues. J was trimmed by 2 bases and V by 2 bases; bases with no gene match: 0. Germline assignment: CDR1 SEHNR and CDR2 FQNEAQ (reference sequence). The CDR3 is CASSLQGAGNTIYF. CDR3 DNA: TGTGCCAGCAGCTTACAGGGGGCTGGAAACACCATATATTTT.

The genes are TRBV7-9 and TRBJ2-5; TRBD1 matches 7 bases. The germline CDR1 and CDR2 sequences are SEHNR and FQNEAQ (reference sequence). The V gene end was trimmed by 3 bases and the J gene end by 2 bases; junction bases not matched to a gene: 3. This CDR3 is 14 amino acids long. Written as DNA, the CDR3 is TGTGCCAGCAGCTTGGGCAGGGGGCAAGAGACCCAGTACTTC. This codes for CASSLGRGQETQYF.

V gene TRBV6-6 combines with J gene TRBJ1-2; tentative D call: TRBD1 (6 bases). Looked up from germline, CDR1 is MNHNY and CDR2 is SVGAGI (reference sequence). CDR3 length: 13 residues. Trimming took 2 bases from V and 7 from J, leaving 11 bases between them. For the CDR3, the DNA is TGTGCCAGCAGTTACAACGGGGGGCTTGGCTACACCTTC. The encoded protein is CASSYNGGLGYTF.

The chain uses TRBV6-1 and TRBJ2-4; D assignment may be TRBD1 or TRBD2 (6 bases each). V was cut by 2 bases and J by 3 bases, with 17 bases left in between. This CDR3 has 17 residues. CDR1 MNHNS and CDR2 SASEGT come from the germline V gene. The CDR3 region is CASSEWEGGGFKNIQYF. The CDR3 DNA follows: TGTGCCAGCAGTGAATGGGAAGGGGGAGGATTCAAAAACATTCAGTACTTC.

The J gene is TRBJ1-2, the V gene TRBV28; D gene uncertain. Germline V lookup: CDR1 MDHEN, CDR2 SYDVKM. Deletions cut 7 bases from V and 4 bases from J, with 13 bases between. The CDR3 extends over 13 amino acids. CDR3 sequence reads: CASKTGGVYGYTF. As DNA, the CDR3 is TGTGCCAGCAAAACGGGTGGCGTCTATGGCTACACCTTC.

V usage is TRBV5-6 and J usage is TRBJ2-3, with a weak D call TRBD2 (7 bases). This CDR3 spans 14 amino acids. The V gene's germline CDR1 is SGHDT and CDR2 YYEEEE. V shed 4 bases and J shed 6 bases, with 15 bases lying between them. The CDR3 DNA is TGTGCCAGCAGCCACCGGGGGGCTTCTGATACGCAGTATTTT. Amino acid sequence: CASSHRGASDTQYF.

The rearrangement uses TRBV2 and TRBJ2-4; TRBD2 matches 8 bases. Trimming cost V 2 bases and J 3 bases; bases outside gene matches: 6. There are 16 residues in the CDR3. The V gene's germline CDR1 is SNHLY and CDR2 FYNNEI. CDR3 bases: TGTGCCAGCAGTGAAACTCGGCGGGGGGTCAAAAACATTCAGTACTTC. Translation gives CASSETRRGVKNIQYF.